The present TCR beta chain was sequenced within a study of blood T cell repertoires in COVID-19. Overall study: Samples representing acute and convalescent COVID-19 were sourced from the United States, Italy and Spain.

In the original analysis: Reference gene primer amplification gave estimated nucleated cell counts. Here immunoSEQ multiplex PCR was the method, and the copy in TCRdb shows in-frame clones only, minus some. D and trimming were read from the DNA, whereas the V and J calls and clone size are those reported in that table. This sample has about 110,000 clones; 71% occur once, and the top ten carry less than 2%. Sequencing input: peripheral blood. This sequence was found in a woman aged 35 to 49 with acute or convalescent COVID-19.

The DNA for the CDR3 is TGCGCCAGCAGCCCGGGACAGGCAAATACCTACGAGCAGTACTTC. Encoded protein: CASSPGQANTYEQYF. J is TRBJ2-7 and V is TRBV5-1; TRBD1 matches 8 bases. Trimming removed 4 bases from V and 2 bases from J; junction bases left unmatched: 8. The V gene's germline CDR1 is SGHRS and CDR2 YFSETQ. This CDR3 comprises 15 residues.